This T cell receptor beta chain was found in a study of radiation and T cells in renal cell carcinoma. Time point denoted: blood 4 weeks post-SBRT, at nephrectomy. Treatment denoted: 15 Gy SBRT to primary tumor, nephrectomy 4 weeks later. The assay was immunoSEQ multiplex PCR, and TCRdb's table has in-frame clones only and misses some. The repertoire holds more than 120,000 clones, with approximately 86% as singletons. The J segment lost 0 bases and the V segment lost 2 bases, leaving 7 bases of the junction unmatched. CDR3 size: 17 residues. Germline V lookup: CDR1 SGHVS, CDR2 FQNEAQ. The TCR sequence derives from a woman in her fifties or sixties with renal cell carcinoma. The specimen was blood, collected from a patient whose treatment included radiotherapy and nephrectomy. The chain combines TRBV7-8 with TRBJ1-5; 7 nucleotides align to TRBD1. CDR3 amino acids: CASSLLQGYDSNQPQHF. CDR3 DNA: TGTGCCAGCAGCTTATTACAGGGGTACGATAGCAATCAGCCCCAGCATTTT.